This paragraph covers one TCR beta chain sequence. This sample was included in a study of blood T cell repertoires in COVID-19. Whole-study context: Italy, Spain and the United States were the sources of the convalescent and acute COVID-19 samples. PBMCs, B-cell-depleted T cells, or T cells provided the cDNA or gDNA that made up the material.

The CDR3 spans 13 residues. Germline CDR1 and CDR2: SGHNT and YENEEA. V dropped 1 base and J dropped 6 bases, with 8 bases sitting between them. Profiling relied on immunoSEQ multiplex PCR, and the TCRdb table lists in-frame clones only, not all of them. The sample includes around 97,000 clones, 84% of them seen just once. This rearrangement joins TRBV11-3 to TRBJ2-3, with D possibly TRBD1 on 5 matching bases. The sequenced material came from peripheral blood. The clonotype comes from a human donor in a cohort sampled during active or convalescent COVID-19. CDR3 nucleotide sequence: TGTGCCAGCAGCTTAGGCAGGGTGGATACGCAGTATTTT. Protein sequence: CASSLGRVDTQYF.